What follows describes a single T cell receptor (beta chain). Antigen unknown. The data are from a study of cytomegalovirus exposure and HLA in healthy donors. TCRdb's copy holds only in-frame clones and misses some; the assay was immunoSEQ multiplex PCR. Of 86,000 or so clones in the sample, 90% to 96% were seen once. Findings of the study overall: In vitro work confirmed that a few CMV-associated chains recognize CMV antigens.

The TCR was taken from a man aged 18 to 29 in good health and CMV-seropositive. The sequencing input was PBMCs.

CDR3 region: CASDETAVARKLTGELFF. CDR3 DNA sequence: TGCGCCAGCGATGAAACGGCGGTAGCCCGGAAACTCACCGGGGAGCTGTTTTTT. This chain links TRBV23-1 with TRBJ2-2; D is unclear. TRBV23-1 is reported as an ORF; its role is uncertain. V lost 8 bases and J 4 bases, leaving 26 bases between the germline ends. This CDR3 is 18 amino acids long.